This T cell receptor (beta chain) is from a study of CD8+ T cells in alopecia areata. Across the study: Among treated patients, oral tofacitinib was administered at 5 to 10 mg twice daily.

Investigators isolated RNA and reverse transcribed it into cDNA to act as the sequencing template. Profiled with immunoSEQ multiplex PCR; TCRdb holds only in-frame clones, not every one. The sample shows roughly 250,000 clones, roughly two thirds of them seen only once. With 6 bases removed from V and 6 bases from J, the gap between germline ends came to 12 bases. CDR1 is SQVTM and CDR2 is ANQGSEA in the germline V gene. CDR3 length: 13 residues. Study results and caveats: Sequencing of scalp tissue also captures the resident alphabeta T cells of normal skin.

This clone has more than one count but fewer than ten. Its antigen is unknown. The V and J genes are TRBV29-1 and TRBJ1-6; D unclear. The receptor comes from a human donor with alopecia areata. The starting material was CD4+ T cells sorted from blood, obtained at week 0. The CDR3 nucleotides are TGCAGCGTCCGATCCTTAGCTAATTCACCCCTCCACTTT. As protein: CSVRSLANSPLHF.